Presented here are 13 T cell receptor beta chains from one specimen sequenced in a study of T cell repertoires in cytomegalovirus infection. TCRdb itself ran the reads through MiXCR, one entry per CDR3 protein. The data contain roughly 920,000 distinct CDR3 sequences, about 33% of them singletons. These receptors' antigens are unknown. Sequencing was performed on cultured CD8+ T cells from PBMCs, taken from culture after CMV antigen stimulation. These receptors were taken from a human donor in good health (CMV status not recorded). Some clones in this sample may be carry-over from other donors' samples.

V gene TRBV20-1 combines with J gene TRBJ2-7; perhaps TRBD1 as D (6 bases). Trimming removed 1 base at V and 0 bases at J, with 10 bases between. Germline V gene sequence: CDR1 DFQATT, CDR2 SNEGSKA (reference sequence). There are 14 residues in the CDR3. CDR3 DNA sequence: TGCAGTGCTAGAGGGTGGGACACCTCCTACGAGCAGTACTTC. It encodes CSARGWDTSYEQYF.

The chain couples TRBV20-1 to TRBJ1-4; D call uncertain. The CDR3 is 16 residues long. Germline V gene sequence: CDR1 DFQATT, CDR2 SNEGSKA (reference sequence). V lost 3 bases to trimming and J lost 4 bases, with 18 bases between them. The CDR3 sequence is CSARELPRWDNEKLFF. CDR3 DNA: TGCAGTGCTAGGGAACTCCCGCGGTGGGATAATGAAAAACTGTTTTTT.

This clonotype was picked up a small number of times. The chain links TRBV6-5 to TRBJ1-1; D uncertain. CDR3 length: 16 amino acids. Germline V lookup: CDR1 MNHEY, CDR2 SVGAGI. V was cut by 7 bases and J by 4 bases, with 22 bases left in between. CDR3 DNA sequence: TGTGCCAGCACTGGCCTCTCGGTCTTAGCTCGCACTGAAGCTTTCTTT. Its translation: CASTGLSVLARTEAFF.

This clonotype appeared a few times. This chain links TRBV4-1 with TRBJ1-5; tentative D call: TRBD1 (6 bases). The germline V gene encodes CDR1 MGHRA and CDR2 YSYEKL. Trimming shortened V by 1 base and J by 3 bases, and 13 bases separated the two germline ends. This CDR3 is built from 16 residues. For the CDR3, the DNA is TGCGCCAGCAGCCAAGGTCAACAGGGCATCAATCAGCCCCAGCATTTT. Protein product: CASSQGQQGINQPQHF.

This chain connects TRBV27 to TRBJ2-3, with D uncertain. Looked up from germline, CDR1 is MNHEY and CDR2 is SMNVEV (reference sequence). The length of the CDR3 is 17 residues. Between the trimmed V and J ends, which lost 5 bases and 3 bases, there was a span of 21 bases. CDR3 nucleotide sequence: TGTGCCAGCAGTCCTCTCCGCCTAGATAAAAGGACAGATACGCAGTATTTT. It encodes CASSPLRLDKRTDTQYF.

V is TRBV19 and J is TRBJ2-5, with TRBD1 matching 9 bases. The V and J ends lost 5 bases and 4 bases, in that order; junction bases with no gene match: 11. Per the germline V gene, CDR1 is LNHDA and CDR2 is SQIVND (reference sequence). The CDR3 is 16 amino acids. The CDR3 here is CASSPSTGGFGETQYF. In DNA, the CDR3 is TGTGCCAGTAGTCCATCAACAGGGGGCTTTGGAGAGACCCAGTACTTC.

V gene TRBV19 combines with J gene TRBJ2-7, with D perhaps TRBD1 (5 bases). Germline CDR1 and CDR2: LNHDA and SQIVND (reference sequence). This CDR3 contains 13 residues. V lost 6 bases and J 2 bases, leaving 11 bases between the germline ends. The DNA of the CDR3 is TGTGCCAGTAGCCCGGGCAGGGCCTACGAGCAGTACTTC. Protein: CASSPGRAYEQYF.

This clonotype was counted between two and nine times. The chain joins TRBV7-6 to TRBJ1-6; 9 positions agree with TRBD1. Germline trimming cut 5 bases from V and 8 bases from J; bases unmatched to any gene: 16. The CDR3 has 18 residues. Germline V gives CDR1 SGHVS, CDR2 FNYEAQ. In DNA form, the CDR3 reads TGTGCCAGCAGCCGCGACAGGGGGGACCTTAGGGGGGATTCACCCCTCCACTTT. This gives the protein CASSRDRGDLRGDSPLHF. Full variable domain (outside the CDR3, taken from reference TRBV7-6 and TRBJ1-6): GAGVSQSPRYKVTKRGQDVALRCDPISGHVSLYWYRQALGQGPEFLTYFNYEAQQDKSGLPNDRFSAERPEGSISTLTIQRTEQRDSAMYRCASSRDRGDLRGDSPLHFGNGTRLTVT.

The chain has TRBV7-6 and TRBJ1-2; TRBD1 might be the D (5 bases). CDR3 length: 12 amino acids. Trimming pared 10 bases from V and 8 bases from J, leaving 17 bases between. CDR1 is SGHVS, CDR2 FNYEAQ, per germline. The CDR3 bases are TGTGCCAACAAGAATTCAGGGACCGGCTACACCTTC. Translating gives CANKNSGTGYTF.

This clonotype has a handful of counts. This chain uses TRBV6-5 with TRBJ2-6, with a weak D call TRBD2 (5 bases). Germline V gene data show CDR1 as MNHEY and CDR2 as SVGAGI. There are 18 residues in the CDR3. Trimming took off 0 bases at V and 0 bases at J, with 12 bases between the two ends. The CDR3 bases are TGTGCCAGCAGTTACTCGGAGGTTGGCGGCTCTGGGGCCAACGTCCTGACTTTC. This sequence encodes CASSYSEVGGSGANVLTF.

The chain recombines TRBV7-9 with TRBJ1-2; perhaps TRBD1 as D (6 bases). This CDR3 is 14 amino acids long. The germline V and J ends were trimmed by 7 bases and 5 bases, with 17 bases remaining between them. The V gene's germline CDR1 is SEHNR and CDR2 FQNEAQ (reference sequence). In nucleotides, the CDR3 is TGTGCCAGCACCGAAACGGGGGGGGCTTATGGCTACACCTTC. Protein sequence: CASTETGGAYGYTF.

This clonotype appeared a few times. The chain combines TRBV7-2 with TRBJ2-3, with D uncertain. Trimming took off 1 base at V and 5 bases at J, with 10 bases between the two ends. Germline V gene data show CDR1 as SGHTA and CDR2 as FQGNSA. This CDR3 is 14 amino acids long. CDR3 loop: CASSLEGPVDTQYF. The CDR3 bases are TGTGCCAGCAGCTTAGAAGGGCCTGTAGATACGCAGTATTTT.

This clonotype was counted between two and nine times. The chain links TRBV11-3 to TRBJ2-1; TRBD2 matches 12 bases. The germline V gene has CDR1 SGHNT and CDR2 YENEEA. The CDR3 contains 16 residues. The V segment lost 5 bases and the J segment 9 bases; nucleotides outside the gene matches: 11. In nucleotides, the CDR3 is TGTGCCAGCAGCCTCGACGGACTAGCGGGGAGGCGTGAGCAGTTCTTC. Residues: CASSLDGLAGRREQFF. The variable domain in full, with the rest retrieved from reference TRBV11-3 and TRBJ2-1, is EAGVVQSPRYKIIEKKQPVAFWCNPISGHNTLYWYLQNLGQGPELLIRYENEEAVDDSQLPKDRFSAERLKGVDSTLKIQPAELGDSAVYLCASSLDGLAGRREQFFGPGTRLTVL.